These T cell receptor beta chains were read from a single sample in a study of blood T cell repertoires in COVID-19. TCRdb keeps only in-frame clones here, not all; method: immunoSEQ multiplex PCR. The profile shows approximately 270,000 clones, about 85% of them singletons. Sequenced material: peripheral blood. The receptors stem from a young man with active or convalescent COVID-19. Both conserved end residues are part of each CDR3. Fields, in order: clone size, V gene, J gene, D gene, CDR3 protein, CDR3 DNA. A D gene is named only where the DNA matches it firmly. The size field is filled for only some rows; it gives once, few, many or a size class.

NA	TRBV7-9	TRBJ1-5	NA	CASSSSGQPQHF	TGTGCCAGCAGCTCAAGCGGTCAGCCCCAGCATTTT
NA	TRBV19	TRBJ2-1	TRBD2	CASRKRGSHNEQFF	TGTGCCAGTAGGAAGCGGGGGTCTCACAATGAGCAGTTCTTC
NA	TRBV5-1	TRBJ1-3	TRBD1	CASSPGTGFKYTIYF	TGCGCCAGCAGCCCAGGGACAGGGTTTAAATACACCATATATTTT
NA	TRBV7-9	TRBJ2-1	NA	CASSLGGRASGYNEQFF	TGTGCCAGCAGCCTAGGGGGTAGGGCTAGCGGTTACAATGAGCAGTTCTTC
NA	TRBV5-4	TRBJ1-1	NA	CASSSRQGANTEAFF	TGTGCCAGCAGCTCACGGCAGGGTGCGAACACTGAAGCTTTCTTT
NA	TRBV5-1	TRBJ2-7	NA	CASSQVQGSYEQYF	TGCGCCAGCAGCCAAGTACAGGGATCCTACGAGCAGTACTTC
once	TRBV5-1	TRBJ2-1	NA	CASSPDNEQFF	TGCGCCAGCAGCCCTGACAATGAGCAGTTCTTC
NA	TRBV10-3	TRBJ2-7	TRBD1	CAISEGTGFYEQYF	TGTGCCATCAGTGAGGGGACAGGGTTCTACGAGCAGTACTTC
NA	TRBV2	TRBJ1-3	NA	CASSVEGTLSGNTIYF	TGTGCCAGCAGTGTAGAGGGCACTCTCTCTGGAAACACCATATATTTT
NA	TRBV4-3	TRBJ2-3	TRBD2	CASSQDIGRGGVDTQYF	TGCGCCAGCAGCCAAGATATCGGGCGGGGAGGGGTAGATACGCAGTATTTT
NA	TRBV5-1	TRBJ1-3	NA	CASSLAGYGNTIYF	TGCGCCAGCAGCTTGGCAGGGTACGGAAACACCATATATTTT
NA	TRBV11-2	TRBJ1-6	NA	CASSPAVRVRGNSPLHF	TGTGCCAGCAGCCCCGCCGTTCGAGTTAGGGGGAATTCACCCCTCCACTTT
NA	TRBV14	TRBJ2-1	TRBD1	CASRQPGGEQFF	TGTGCCAGCAGACAGCCAGGGGGTGAGCAGTTCTTC
few	TRBV9	TRBJ2-1	TRBD1	CASSLPGQGVNEQFF	TGTGCCAGCAGCTTACCGGGACAGGGGGTGAATGAGCAGTTCTTC
NA	TRBV6-5	TRBJ1-5	NA	CASSQTGNQNQPQHF	TGTGCCAGCAGCCAGACGGGGAATCAAAATCAGCCCCAGCATTTT
NA	TRBV6-6	TRBJ1-2	TRBD1	CASSSGQGLWGYTF	TGTGCCAGCAGTTCGGGACAGGGTCTGTGGGGCTACACCTTC
once	TRBV5-1	TRBJ2-3	NA	CASRKSVTDTQYF	TGCGCCAGCAGGAAGAGCGTCACAGATACGCAGTATTTT
NA	TRBV12-5	TRBJ2-7	TRBD2	CASGLVLRGASYEQYF	TGTGCTAGTGGTTTGGTCTTGCGGGGGGCATCCTACGAGCAGTACTTC
NA	TRBV9	TRBJ1-2	NA	CASSVVGAGHGYTF	TGTGCCAGCAGCGTAGTAGGGGCAGGGCACGGCTACACCTTC
once	TRBV5-1	TRBJ2-1	NA	CASSLELAYNEQFF	TGCGCCAGCAGCTTGGAGCTGGCCTACAATGAGCAGTTCTTC
few	TRBV11-2	TRBJ1-6	TRBD1	CASSLDRPDRGLNSPLHF	TGTGCCAGCAGCTTAGATCGTCCGGACAGGGGATTAAATTCACCCCTCCACTTT
once	TRBV6-1	TRBJ1-1	NA	CASTELGGRTTEAFF	TGTGCCAGCACCGAACTCGGGGGGCGAACGACTGAAGCTTTCTTT
NA	TRBV4-3	TRBJ1-6	NA	CASSQDNRESPLHF	TGCGCCAGCAGCCAAGATAACAGGGAGTCACCCCTCCACTTT
NA	TRBV20-1	TRBJ1-1	NA	CSALRTEAFF	TGCAGTGCTCTGAGGACTGAAGCTTTCTTT
NA	TRBV4-3	TRBJ2-5	TRBD2	CASSQVRAGGPQETQYF	TGCGCCAGCAGCCAAGTTAGAGCGGGGGGGCCCCAAGAGACCCAGTACTTC
NA	TRBV7-2	TRBJ1-5	TRBD1	CASSSRTGDQPQHF	TGTGCCAGCAGCTCAAGGACAGGGGATCAGCCCCAGCATTTT
NA	TRBV28	TRBJ1-5	NA	CASSFLAGVIGNQPQHF	TGTGCCAGCAGTTTTCTGGCAGGGGTAATTGGCAATCAGCCCCAGCATTTT
NA	TRBV5-4	TRBJ2-1	NA	CASSLAPELAYNEQFF	TGTGCCAGCAGCTTGGCCCCCGAGCTGGCCTACAATGAGCAGTTCTTC
NA	TRBV28	TRBJ2-3	TRBD1	CASSNQGADTQYF	TGTGCCAGCAGTAACCAGGGGGCAGATACGCAGTATTTT
NA	TRBV7-2	TRBJ1-6	NA	CASSLIRQGKNSPLHF	TGTGCCAGCAGCTTAATAAGGCAGGGGAAGAATTCACCCCTCCACTTT
NA	TRBV4-1	TRBJ1-1	TRBD1	CASSQGDRVVKAFF	TGCGCCAGCAGCCAAGGGGACAGGGTGGTTAAAGCTTTCTTT
NA	TRBV24-1	TRBJ1-4	TRBD1	CATSEPGQGGEKLFF	TGTGCCACCAGTGAGCCGGGACAGGGGGGTGAAAAACTGTTTTTT
NA	TRBV18	TRBJ1-6	NA	CASSPSRGDYSPLHF	TGTGCCAGCTCACCGAGCAGGGGCGACTATTCACCCCTCCACTTT
NA	TRBV6-5	TRBJ1-2	TRBD1	CASSRSRDRGQGYTF	TGTGCCAGCAGCCGGTCCCGGGACAGGGGTCAGGGCTACACCTTC
NA	TRBV30	TRBJ2-7	NA	CAWRGDSYEQYF	TGTGCCTGGCGCGGGGACTCCTACGAGCAGTACTTC
NA	TRBV5-1	TRBJ1-6	TRBD1	CASSLESTGGGSPLHF	TGCGCCAGCAGCTTGGAGTCGACAGGGGGTGGCTCACCCCTCCACTTT
NA	TRBV2	TRBJ1-1	NA	CASSTGANTEAFF	TGTGCCAGCAGTACTGGGGCGAACACTGAAGCTTTCTTT
NA	TRBV4-3	TRBJ2-3	TRBD2	CASSQEGSGTVSDTQYF	TGCGCCAGCAGCCAAGAGGGTAGCGGGACGGTCTCAGATACGCAGTATTTT
NA	TRBV19	TRBJ1-6	NA	CASSMVLMNSPLHF	TGTGCCAGTAGTATGGTACTGATGAATTCACCCCTCCACTTT
NA	TRBV9	TRBJ2-1	TRBD1	CASSDLMTGGDYNEQFF	TGTGCCAGCAGCGATTTAATGACAGGGGGCGACTACAATGAGCAGTTCTTC
NA	TRBV7-8	TRBJ2-3	TRBD2	CASSFLSGGALDTQYF	TGTGCCAGCAGCTTCCTTAGCGGGGGGGCCTTAGATACGCAGTATTTT
once	TRBV11-3	TRBJ2-1	NA	CASSLGGLAANNEQFF	TGTGCCAGCAGCTTAGGGGGTTTAGCGGCTAACAATGAGCAGTTCTTC
NA	TRBV27	TRBJ1-5	NA	CASSSVLDMHSNQPQHF	TGTGCCAGCAGCTCGGTTCTTGACATGCATAGCAATCAGCCCCAGCATTTT
NA	TRBV6-2/TRBV6-3	TRBJ1-4	NA	CASSPAGQSWGGKLFF	TGTGCCAGCAGTCCCGCCGGACAGAGTTGGGGGGGAAAACTGTTTTTT
few	TRBV3-1/TRBV3-2	TRBJ1-1	NA	CASSPGWGDIGTEAFF	TGTGCCAGCAGCCCAGGCTGGGGGGATATCGGAACTGAAGCTTTCTTT
NA	TRBV7-9	TRBJ2-1	NA	CASSLGGEQFF	TGTGCCAGCAGCTTAGGCGGGGAGCAGTTCTTC
NA	TRBV30	TRBJ1-6	NA	CAWSGQPNSPLHF	TGTGCCTGGAGTGGACAGCCCAATTCACCCCTCCACTTT
NA	TRBV28	TRBJ2-3	TRBD1	CASSLDRVRDTQYF	TGTGCCAGCAGTTTGGACAGGGTTCGGGATACGCAGTATTTT
once	TRBV3-1/TRBV3-2	TRBJ1-5	TRBD1	CASSQVPGGVQPQHF	TGTGCCAGCAGCCAAGTTCCAGGGGGCGTTCAGCCCCAGCATTTT
NA	TRBV3-1/TRBV3-2	TRBJ1-1	TRBD1	CASSHRTGTEAFF	TGTGCCAGCAGCCACCGGACAGGCACTGAAGCTTTCTTT
NA	TRBV6-1	TRBJ2-7	NA	CASSDYERASYEQYF	TGTGCCAGCAGTGATTATGAGCGGGCCTCCTACGAGCAGTACTTC
NA	TRBV4-1	TRBJ2-1	TRBD2	CASSQVAQRGNDEQFF	TGCGCCAGCAGCCAAGTGGCCCAGCGGGGGAACGATGAGCAGTTCTTC
NA	TRBV15	TRBJ2-7	NA	CATSRVAEGEQYF	TGTGCCACCAGCAGAGTTGCCGAGGGCGAGCAGTACTTC
NA	TRBV14	TRBJ1-1	NA	CASSQAASEPSGAEAFF	TGTGCCAGCAGCCAAGCGGCGTCGGAGCCATCGGGGGCTGAAGCTTTCTTT
NA	TRBV9	TRBJ2-1	NA	CASSPSYGGEQFF	TGTGCCAGCAGCCCTTCATACGGAGGTGAGCAGTTCTTC
NA	TRBV4-3	TRBJ1-2	TRBD1	CASSQEQGASHGYTF	TGCGCCAGCAGCCAAGAACAGGGGGCTTCGCATGGCTACACCTTC
NA	TRBV3-1/TRBV3-2	TRBJ2-3	TRBD2	CASSQERGQAGTSGTSTDTQYF	TGTGCCAGCAGCCAAGAACGGGGCCAGGCCGGGACTAGCGGGACTAGCACAGATACGCAGTATTTT
NA	TRBV19	TRBJ1-6	TRBD1	CASKADRGNNSPLHF	TGTGCCAGTAAAGCGGACAGGGGGAATAATTCACCCCTCCACTTT